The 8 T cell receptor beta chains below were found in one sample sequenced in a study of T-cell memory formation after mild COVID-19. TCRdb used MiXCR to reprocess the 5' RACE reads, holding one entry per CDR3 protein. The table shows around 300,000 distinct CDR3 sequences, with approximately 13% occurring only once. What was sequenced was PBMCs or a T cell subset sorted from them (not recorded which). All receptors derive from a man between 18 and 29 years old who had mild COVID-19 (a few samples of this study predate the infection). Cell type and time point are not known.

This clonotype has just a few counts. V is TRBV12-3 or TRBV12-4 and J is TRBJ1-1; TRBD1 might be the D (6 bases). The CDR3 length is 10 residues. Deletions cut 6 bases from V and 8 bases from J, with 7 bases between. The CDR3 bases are TGTGCCAGCAGGGGACAAGAAGCTTTCTTT. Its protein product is CASRGQEAFF.

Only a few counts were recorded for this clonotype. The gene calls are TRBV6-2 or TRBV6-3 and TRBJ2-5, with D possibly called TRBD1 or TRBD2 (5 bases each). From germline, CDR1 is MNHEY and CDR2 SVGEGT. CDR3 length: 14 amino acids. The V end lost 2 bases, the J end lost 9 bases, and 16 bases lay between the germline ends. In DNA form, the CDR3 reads TGTGCCAGCAGTTACAAGCGTGAGGGGTCGGCCCAGTACTTC. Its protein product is CASSYKREGSAQYF.

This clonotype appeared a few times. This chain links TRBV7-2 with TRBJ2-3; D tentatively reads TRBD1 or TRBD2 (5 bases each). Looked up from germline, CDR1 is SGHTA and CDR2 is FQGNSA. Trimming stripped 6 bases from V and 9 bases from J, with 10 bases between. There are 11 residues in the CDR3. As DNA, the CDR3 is TGTGCCAGCAGTTCCGGGGCAACGCAGTATTTT. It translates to CASSSGATQYF.

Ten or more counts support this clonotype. The CDR3: CSARGALAGGRQETQYF. The CDR3 DNA reads TGCAGTGCTAGAGGTGCCCTAGCGGGGGGCCGCCAAGAGACCCAGTACTTC. The J gene is TRBJ2-5, the V gene TRBV20-1, with TRBD2 matching 11 bases. Looked up from germline, CDR1 is DFQATT and CDR2 is SNEGSKA (reference sequence). V shed 1 base and J 1 base; nucleotides not matched to a gene: 8. The CDR3 spans 17 residues.

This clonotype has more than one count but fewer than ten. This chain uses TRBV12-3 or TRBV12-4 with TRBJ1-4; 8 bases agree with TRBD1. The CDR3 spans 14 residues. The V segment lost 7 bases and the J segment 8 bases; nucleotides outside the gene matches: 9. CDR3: CASKEGTGGEKLFF. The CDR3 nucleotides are TGTGCCAGCAAGGAAGGGACAGGCGGGGAAAAACTGTTTTTT.

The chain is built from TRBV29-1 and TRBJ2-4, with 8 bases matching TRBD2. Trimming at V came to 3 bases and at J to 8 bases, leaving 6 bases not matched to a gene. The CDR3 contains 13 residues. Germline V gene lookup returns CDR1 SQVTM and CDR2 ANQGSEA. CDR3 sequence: CSVDKRGTDIQYF. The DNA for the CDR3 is TGCAGCGTTGACAAGCGGGGGACGGACATTCAGTACTTC.

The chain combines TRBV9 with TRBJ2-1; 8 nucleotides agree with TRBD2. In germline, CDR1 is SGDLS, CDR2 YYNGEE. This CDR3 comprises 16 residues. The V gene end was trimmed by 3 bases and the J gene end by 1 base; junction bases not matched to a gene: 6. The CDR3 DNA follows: TGTGCCAGCAGCGCCCGGGGGGGTGTATCCTACAATGAGCAGTTCTTC. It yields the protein CASSARGGVSYNEQFF.

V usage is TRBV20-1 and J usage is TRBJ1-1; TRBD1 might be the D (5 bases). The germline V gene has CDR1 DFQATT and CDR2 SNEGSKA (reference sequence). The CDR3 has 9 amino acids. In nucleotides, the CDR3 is TGCAGCGGGGCCTGGGGGGCTTTCTTT. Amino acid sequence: CSGAWGAFF.